This is a list of T cell receptor beta chains from one sample in a study of cytomegalovirus exposure and HLA in healthy donors. TCRdb keeps only in-frame clones here, not all; method: immunoSEQ multiplex PCR. The table lists 35,000 to 50,000 clones, 60% to 70% of them singletons, with around 4% in the top ten. The sample consisted of PBMCs. The receptors stem from a middle-aged man in good health and CMV-seronegative. Each CDR3 is given with its conserved first and last residue. Each record gives: V gene, clone size, D gene, J gene, CDR3 protein, CDR3 DNA. A D gene is named only where the DNA matches it firmly. Size values are once, few and many counts, or a class for expanded clones, and some rows have none.

v_call: TRBV30
clone_size: -
d_call: TRBD1
j_call: TRBJ2-7
cdr3_aa: CAWSIFGQGNEQYF
cdr3_nt: TGTGCCTGGAGTATATTTGGACAGGGCAACGAGCAGTACTTC

v_call: TRBV7-8
clone_size: -
d_call: -
j_call: TRBJ2-3
cdr3_aa: CASSSQSEGTDTQYF
cdr3_nt: TGTGCCAGCAGCTCACAATCGGAGGGGACAGATACGCAGTATTTT

v_call: TRBV14
clone_size: -
d_call: -
j_call: TRBJ2-7
cdr3_aa: CASSQETYTEAGQYF
cdr3_nt: TGTGCCAGCAGCCAAGAGACATATACGGAGGCGGGGCAGTACTTC

v_call: TRBV5-1
clone_size: once
d_call: -
j_call: TRBJ2-1
cdr3_aa: CASSLALANEQFF
cdr3_nt: TGCGCCAGCAGCTTGGCACTAGCTAATGAGCAGTTCTTC

v_call: TRBV7-8
clone_size: -
d_call: -
j_call: TRBJ2-5
cdr3_aa: CASSLGSTVLTQYF
cdr3_nt: TGTGCCAGCAGCTTAGGGTCGACAGTTTTGACCCAGTACTTC

v_call: TRBV6-1
clone_size: few
d_call: TRBD1
j_call: TRBJ1-4
cdr3_aa: CASLGTGGKLFF
cdr3_nt: TGTGCCAGCCTCGGGACAGGGGGAAAACTGTTTTTT

v_call: TRBV4-1
clone_size: -
d_call: -
j_call: TRBJ2-1
cdr3_aa: CASSQEFDNEQFF
cdr3_nt: TGCGCCAGCAGCCAAGAGTTCGACAATGAGCAGTTCTTC

v_call: TRBV4-1
clone_size: -
d_call: -
j_call: TRBJ2-5
cdr3_aa: CASSQGDSSNQPSQETQYF
cdr3_nt: TGCGCCAGCAGCCAAGGGGACTCTTCCAACCAACCATCCCAAGAGACCCAGTACTTC

v_call: TRBV29-1
clone_size: -
d_call: -
j_call: TRBJ2-7
cdr3_aa: CSVDRGPNYEQYF
cdr3_nt: TGCAGCGTTGACAGGGGCCCAAACTACGAGCAGTACTTC

v_call: TRBV6-1
clone_size: -
d_call: TRBD1
j_call: TRBJ1-5
cdr3_aa: CQQGQYQPQHF
cdr3_nt: TGTCAACAGGGGCAGTATCAGCCCCAGCATTTT

v_call: TRBV6-5
clone_size: -
d_call: -
j_call: TRBJ1-6
cdr3_aa: CASSYSPGSPLHF
cdr3_nt: TGTGCCAGCAGTTACTCCCCCGGTTCACCCCTCCACTTT

v_call: TRBV6-1
clone_size: -
d_call: -
j_call: TRBJ1-5
cdr3_aa: CASSETQGGQPQHF
cdr3_nt: TGTGCCAGCAGTGAAACCCAGGGCGGTCAGCCCCAGCATTTT

v_call: TRBV2
clone_size: -
d_call: -
j_call: TRBJ1-2
cdr3_aa: CASRSGGRYGYTF
cdr3_nt: TGTGCCAGCAGATCTGGGGGCCGCTATGGCTACACCTTC

v_call: TRBV6-5
clone_size: -
d_call: -
j_call: TRBJ1-1
cdr3_aa: CASSNSRGTEAFF
cdr3_nt: TGTGCCAGCAGCAACTCAAGGGGCACTGAAGCTTTCTTT

v_call: TRBV6-4
clone_size: once
d_call: -
j_call: TRBJ1-2
cdr3_aa: CASPLNDFLANYGYTF
cdr3_nt: TGTGCCAGCCCTCTTAATGACTTTTTAGCTAACTATGGCTACACCTTC

v_call: TRBV2
clone_size: -
d_call: -
j_call: TRBJ1-1
cdr3_aa: CASSVLGANTEAFF
cdr3_nt: TGTGCCAGCAGTGTCTTGGGGGCGAACACTGAAGCTTTCTTT

v_call: TRBV7-6
clone_size: -
d_call: -
j_call: TRBJ2-5
cdr3_aa: CASSRGQGVGGQETQYF
cdr3_nt: TGTGCCAGCAGCCGAGGTCAGGGGGTTGGGGGGCAAGAGACCCAGTACTTC

v_call: TRBV11-2
clone_size: -
d_call: TRBD2
j_call: TRBJ2-1
cdr3_aa: CASSFLGLAGDEQFF
cdr3_nt: TGTGCCAGCAGCTTTTTGGGACTAGCGGGGGATGAGCAGTTCTTC

v_call: TRBV5-1
clone_size: few
d_call: -
j_call: TRBJ2-5
cdr3_aa: CASSLDSGQETQYF
cdr3_nt: TGCGCCAGCAGCTTGGACAGCGGGCAAGAGACCCAGTACTTC

v_call: TRBV6-5
clone_size: -
d_call: TRBD1
j_call: TRBJ1-1
cdr3_aa: CASSYRDRGTEAFF
cdr3_nt: TGTGCCAGCAGTTACCGGGACAGGGGCACTGAAGCTTTCTTT

v_call: TRBV5-1
clone_size: few
d_call: TRBD1
j_call: TRBJ1-5
cdr3_aa: CASSLEGGIQPQHF
cdr3_nt: TGCGCCAGCAGCTTGGAAGGGGGCATTCAGCCCCAGCATTTT

v_call: TRBV2
clone_size: -
d_call: TRBD2
j_call: TRBJ2-7
cdr3_aa: CASRPGLARYEQYF
cdr3_nt: TGTGCCAGCAGACCCGGACTAGCTCGCTACGAGCAGTACTTC

v_call: TRBV6-5
clone_size: -
d_call: -
j_call: TRBJ1-4
cdr3_aa: CASTKAASREKLFF
cdr3_nt: TGTGCCAGCACCAAAGCCGCATCGAGGGAAAAACTGTTTTTT

v_call: TRBV6-1
clone_size: -
d_call: -
j_call: TRBJ2-1
cdr3_aa: CASSVQGHNEQFF
cdr3_nt: TGTGCCAGCAGTGTCCAGGGCCACAATGAGCAGTTCTTC

v_call: TRBV5-4
clone_size: few
d_call: -
j_call: TRBJ2-3
cdr3_aa: CASSSPGTPTDTQYF
cdr3_nt: TGTGCCAGCAGCTCCCCCGGGACTCCCACAGATACGCAGTATTTT

v_call: TRBV19
clone_size: -
d_call: TRBD1
j_call: TRBJ1-2
cdr3_aa: CASRSGQEIYGYTF
cdr3_nt: TGTGCCAGTAGGTCGGGACAGGAGATCTATGGCTACACCTTC

v_call: TRBV10-3
clone_size: -
d_call: TRBD2
j_call: TRBJ2-1
cdr3_aa: CAISESYSGGAGEQFF
cdr3_nt: TGTGCCATCAGTGAGTCGTATAGCGGGGGGGCAGGGGAGCAGTTCTTC

v_call: TRBV19
clone_size: -
d_call: -
j_call: TRBJ1-1
cdr3_aa: CASSPRPGGSEAFF
cdr3_nt: TGTGCCAGTAGTCCCCGCCCGGGGGGGAGTGAAGCTTTCTTT

v_call: TRBV5-1
clone_size: -
d_call: -
j_call: TRBJ2-1
cdr3_aa: CASSLGGVHEQFF
cdr3_nt: TGCGCCAGCAGCTTGGGGGGGGTCCATGAGCAGTTCTTC

v_call: TRBV19
clone_size: -
d_call: TRBD2
j_call: TRBJ2-1
cdr3_aa: CASSITGRRNEQFF
cdr3_nt: TGTGCCAGTAGTATAACCGGGAGGAGGAATGAGCAGTTCTTC

v_call: TRBV28
clone_size: -
d_call: -
j_call: TRBJ1-2
cdr3_aa: CASSSVRGYTF
cdr3_nt: TGTGCCAGCAGTTCCGTCAGAGGCTACACCTTC

v_call: TRBV5-6
clone_size: -
d_call: -
j_call: TRBJ1-2
cdr3_aa: CASSFVRRDYGYTF
cdr3_nt: TGTGCCAGCAGCTTTGTCAGGAGGGACTATGGCTACACCTTC

v_call: TRBV7-8
clone_size: -
d_call: TRBD1
j_call: TRBJ2-5
cdr3_aa: CASSSPDRGETQYF
cdr3_nt: TGTGCCAGCAGCTCTCCCGACAGGGGAGAGACCCAGTACTTC

v_call: TRBV5-6
clone_size: -
d_call: -
j_call: TRBJ1-1
cdr3_aa: CASSDTVNTEAFF
cdr3_nt: TGTGCCAGCAGCGATACAGTGAACACTGAAGCTTTCTTT

v_call: TRBV18
clone_size: -
d_call: -
j_call: TRBJ1-1
cdr3_aa: CASSPSRLWTENTEAFF
cdr3_nt: TGTGCCAGCTCACCAAGTAGGTTGTGGACTGAGAACACTGAAGCTTTCTTT